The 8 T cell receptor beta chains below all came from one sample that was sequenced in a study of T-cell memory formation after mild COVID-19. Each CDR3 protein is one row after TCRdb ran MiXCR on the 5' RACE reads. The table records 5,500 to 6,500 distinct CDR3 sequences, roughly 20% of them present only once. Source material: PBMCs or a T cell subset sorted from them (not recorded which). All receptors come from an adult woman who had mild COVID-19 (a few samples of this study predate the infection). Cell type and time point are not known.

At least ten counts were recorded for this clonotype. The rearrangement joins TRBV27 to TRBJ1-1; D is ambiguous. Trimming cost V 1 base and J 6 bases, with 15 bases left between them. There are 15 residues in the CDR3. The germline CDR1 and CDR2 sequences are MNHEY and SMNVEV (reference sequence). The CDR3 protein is CASSLFPGFSAEAFF. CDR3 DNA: TGTGCCAGCAGTTTATTTCCGGGTTTCAGCGCTGAAGCTTTCTTT.

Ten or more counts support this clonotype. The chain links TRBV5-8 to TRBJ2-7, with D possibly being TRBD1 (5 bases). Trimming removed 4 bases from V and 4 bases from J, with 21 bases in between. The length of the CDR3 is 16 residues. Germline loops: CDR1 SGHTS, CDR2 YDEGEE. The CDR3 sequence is CASSLVWGLKAYEQYF. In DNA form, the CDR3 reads TGTGCCAGCAGCCTAGTCTGGGGCCTAAAGGCTTACGAGCAGTACTTC.

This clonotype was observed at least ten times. The CDR3 is CASSLWVGPSLNTEAFF. The CDR3 DNA is TGTGCCAGCAGCTTGTGGGTGGGACCTAGTTTGAACACTGAAGCTTTCTTT. V gene TRBV7-2 combines with J gene TRBJ1-1; D perhaps matches TRBD1 (5 bases). The V end lost 3 bases, the J end lost 0 bases, and 17 bases lay between the germline ends. Germline CDR1 and CDR2: SGHTA and FQGNSA. The CDR3 sequence is 17 residues long. The full variable domain, in which reference TRBV7-2 and TRBJ1-1 provide the parts outside the CDR3, is GAGVSQSPSNKVTEKGKDVELRCDPISGHTALYWYRQSLGQGLEFLIYFQGNSAPDKSGLPSDRFSAERTGGSVSTLTIQRTQQEDSAVYLCASSLWVGPSLNTEAFFGQGTRLTVV.

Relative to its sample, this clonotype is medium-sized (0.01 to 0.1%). CDR3 amino acids: CASSQELALEIYNEQFF. The CDR3 DNA follows: TGTGCCAGCAGCCAAGAGCTGGCCCTGGAAATCTACAATGAGCAGTTCTTC. This rearrangement joins TRBV4-2 to TRBJ2-1; D not certain. The germline V gene has CDR1 LGHNA and CDR2 YNFKEQ. The length of the CDR3 is 17 residues. V was shortened by 0 bases and J by 3 bases, with 15 bases between the two germline ends.

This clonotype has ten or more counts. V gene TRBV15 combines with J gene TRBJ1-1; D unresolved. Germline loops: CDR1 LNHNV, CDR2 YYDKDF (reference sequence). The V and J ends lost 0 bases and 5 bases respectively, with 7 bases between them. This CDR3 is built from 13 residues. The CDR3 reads CATSREGKTEAFF. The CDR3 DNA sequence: TGTGCCACCAGCAGAGAAGGGAAAACTGAAGCTTTCTTT.

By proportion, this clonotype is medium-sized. The CDR3 region is CASSVGGTPVYEQYF. CDR3 bases: TGTGCCAGCAGCGTGGGGGGGACCCCCGTCTACGAGCAGTACTTC. V gene TRBV9 combines with J gene TRBJ2-7, with 7 bases that match TRBD2. V lost 2 bases, J lost 3 bases, and 8 bases stayed unmatched. Germline V gene data show CDR1 as SGDLS and CDR2 as YYNGEE. The CDR3 has 15 amino acids.

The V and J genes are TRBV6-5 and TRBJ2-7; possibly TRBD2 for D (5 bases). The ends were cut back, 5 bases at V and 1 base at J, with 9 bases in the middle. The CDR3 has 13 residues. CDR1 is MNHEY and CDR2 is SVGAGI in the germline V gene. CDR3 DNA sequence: TGTGCCAGCAGTGACCGAGGGTCCTACGAGCAGTACTTC. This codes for CASSDRGSYEQYF.

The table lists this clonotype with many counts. The CDR3: CASSQGGAGRTEAFF. CDR3 bases: TGCGCCAGCAGCCAAGGGGGGGCAGGGAGGACTGAAGCTTTCTTT. This rearrangement joins TRBV4-1 to TRBJ1-1, with D possibly TRBD1 on 6 matching bases. This CDR3 comprises 15 residues. V gave up 1 base and J gave up 5 bases, with 14 bases separating them. CDR1 is MGHRA, CDR2 YSYEKL, per germline.